A single sample gave rise to the 24 T cell receptor beta chains below, sequenced in a study of cytomegalovirus exposure and HLA in healthy donors. Vbeta (60) and Jbeta (13) primers were used in the PCR. Sequencing used immunoSEQ multiplex PCR; TCRdb keeps in-frame clones, though not all of them. This sample contains approximately 38,000 clones. Sequenced: PBMCs. These receptors originate from a man aged 35 to 55 in good health and CMV-seropositive.

This sequence joins TRBV28 and TRBJ2-1; TRBD2 is a possible D gene (5 bases). In germline, CDR1 is MDHEN, CDR2 SYDVKM. The CDR3 is 13 amino acids. Trimming shortened V by 5 bases and J by 7 bases, and 12 bases separated the two germline ends. CDR3 loop: CASSPITRNEQFF. The CDR3 DNA reads as TGTGCCAGCAGTCCCATTACTAGAAATGAGCAGTTCTTC.

CDR3 residues: CASSLSGTSTDTQYF. The CDR3 bases are TGTGCCAGCAGCCTTAGCGGGACTAGCACAGATACGCAGTATTTT. The V and J genes are TRBV9 and TRBJ2-3, with TRBD2 matching over 8 bases. This CDR3 is built from 15 residues. The V gene's germline CDR1 is SGDLS and CDR2 YYNGEE. V shed 4 bases, J shed 0 bases, and the junction held 4 bases outside the gene matches.

This rearrangement joins TRBV7-8 to TRBJ2-7; 8 positions agree with TRBD2. CDR1 is SGHVS and CDR2 is FQNEAQ in the germline V gene. The CDR3 runs to 16 residues. Trimming removed 0 bases from V and 4 bases from J; junction bases left unmatched: 8. The CDR3 loop reads CASSLARLAGLYEQYF. The CDR3 coding sequence is TGTGCCAGCAGCTTAGCGCGGCTAGCGGGTTTATACGAGCAGTACTTC.

The CDR3 DNA sequence: TGTGCCTGGAGTGTAACGGTGAACACTGAAGCTTTCTTT. Protein: CAWSVTVNTEAFF. The chain has TRBV30 and TRBJ1-1; D uncertain. The ends were cut back, 0 bases at V and 0 bases at J, with 5 bases in the middle. CDR3 length equals 13 residues. From germline, CDR1 is GTSNPN and CDR2 SVGIG (reference sequence).

V is TRBV19 and J is TRBJ2-1, with 8 bases identical to TRBD1. The CDR3 sequence is 14 residues long. The V and J ends lost 7 bases and 7 bases, in that order; junction bases with no gene match: 9. CDR1 and CDR2 (germline): LNHDA, SQIVND (reference sequence). The CDR3 nucleotides are TGTGCCAGTACCCAAAGGACAGGGAGGAATGAGCAGTTCTTC. It encodes CASTQRTGRNEQFF.

The V gene is TRBV6-4, the J gene TRBJ2-1; 10 bases fit TRBD2. Trimming at V came to 4 bases and at J to 9 bases, leaving 3 bases not matched to a gene. Per germline, CDR1 MRHNA and CDR2 SNTAGT. The length of the CDR3 is 13 residues. The chain's CDR3 is CASSAASGSEQFF. The CDR3 DNA reads TGTGCCAGCAGTGCGGCTAGCGGGAGTGAGCAGTTCTTC.

The V call is TRBV27, the J call TRBJ2-3, with 9 bases lining up with TRBD2. The V gene's germline CDR1 is MNHEY and CDR2 SMNVEV (reference sequence). The junction had 10 bases not matched to a gene; V was cut back by 8 bases and J by 4 bases. This CDR3 spans 15 amino acids. The CDR3 reads CASRAGGRVADTQYF. The CDR3 DNA is TGTGCCAGCCGGGCGGGCGGGAGGGTAGCAGATACGCAGTATTTT.

The V gene is TRBV6-4, the J gene TRBJ2-1; no definite D call. This CDR3 region has 16 residues. The germline V gene has CDR1 MRHNA and CDR2 SNTAGT. The ends were cut back, 3 bases at V and 0 bases at J, with 12 bases in the middle. CDR3 nucleotide sequence: TGTGCCAGCAGTGATATTGGCGGATCCTCCTACAATGAGCAGTTCTTC. Protein sequence: CASSDIGGSSYNEQFF.

The V call is TRBV13, the J call TRBJ2-3; 12 bases fit TRBD2. The CDR3 has 16 residues. In germline, CDR1 is PRHDT, CDR2 FYEKMQ (reference sequence). Unmatched junction bases numbered 7, after V lost 5 bases and J lost 4 bases. The CDR3 reads CASSPRTSGTPDTQYF. CDR3 DNA sequence: TGTGCCAGCAGCCCCCGGACTAGCGGGACCCCAGATACGCAGTATTTT.

The chain recombines TRBV7-6 with TRBJ2-3; 9 positions match TRBD2. The CDR3 is made up of 14 amino acids. Germline lookup yields CDR1 SGHVS and CDR2 FNYEAQ. With V trimmed by 5 bases and J by 5 bases, 5 bases remained unmatched. For the CDR3, the DNA is TGTGCCAGCAGCGCGGCGGGAGGGGGAGATACGCAGTATTTT. This encodes CASSAAGGGDTQYF.

V is TRBV7-9 and J is TRBJ2-3; 9 positions agree with TRBD2. With V trimmed by 7 bases and J by 7 bases, 9 bases remained unmatched. The length of the CDR3 is 14 residues. Germline CDR1 reads SEHNR; CDR2 reads FQNEAQ (reference sequence). CDR3 sequence (DNA): TGTGCCAGCACCGGGCTAGCGGGATCGTATACGCAGTATTTT. Translation: CASTGLAGSYTQYF.

Notes on this clone: Relative to the germline gene, one junction end is altered; a read error may explain this. The rearrangement links TRBV7-7 to TRBJ2-5; 8 positions match TRBD2. The CDR3 has 16 amino acids. Germline CDR1 reads SSHAT; CDR2 reads FNYEAQ (reference sequence). The CDR3 loop reads CASSSGLALGQETQYF. The CDR3 DNA reads as TGTGCTAGCAGCTCCGGACTAGCTTTGGGACAAGAGACCCAGTACTTC.

J is TRBJ2-3 and V is TRBV7-9, with D possibly matching TRBD1 (6 bases). Trimming stripped 1 base from V and 4 bases from J, with 9 bases between. The CDR3 spans 14 residues. Germline assignment: CDR1 SEHNR and CDR2 FQNEAQ (reference sequence). The CDR3 DNA reads TGTGCCAGCAGCTTAGATTCAGGGGCAGATACGCAGTATTTT. The encoded protein is CASSLDSGADTQYF.

The chain combines TRBV30 with TRBJ2-5; 9 bases agree with TRBD2. CDR1 and CDR2 (germline): GTSNPN, SVGIG (reference sequence). There are 16 residues in the CDR3. V lost 0 bases, J lost 5 bases, and 10 bases stayed unmatched. Here the CDR3 DNA reads TGTGCCTGGAGTGTACGGCGGGAGGGAAATAAGGAGACCCAGTACTTC. This gives the protein CAWSVRREGNKETQYF.

V gene TRBV5-4 combines with J gene TRBJ2-2, with 15 bases matching TRBD2. With V trimmed by 2 bases and J by 3 bases, 11 bases remained unmatched. CDR3 length: 20 amino acids. The germline CDR1 and CDR2 sequences are SGHNT and YYREEE (reference sequence). The DNA of the CDR3 is TGTGCCAGCAGCTTACTATCCGGGACTAGCGGGAGGCCCCACACCGGGGAGCTGTTTTTT. Protein: CASSLLSGTSGRPHTGELFF.

The rearrangement joins TRBV30 to TRBJ1-3; TRBD1 aligns across 9 bases. The CDR3 has 14 residues. CDR1 is GTSNPN, CDR2 SVGIG, per germline (reference sequence). Trimming removed 3 bases from V and 8 bases from J; junction bases left unmatched: 8. The CDR3 loop is CAWRVQGARDTIYF. CDR3 nucleotides: TGTGCCTGGAGGGTACAGGGGGCACGGGACACCATATATTTT.

The genes are TRBV10-3 and TRBJ2-5; 8 bases are a match to TRBD2. Matching the DNA end better, TRBJ2-7 makes the J call doubtful. The CDR3 spans 16 residues. Germline V CDR1 and CDR2: ENHRY, SYGVKD. In DNA form, the CDR3 reads TGTGCCATCAGTGAGGGGGTGGCGGGAGGATCGTACGAGCAGTACTTC. Its protein product is CAISEGVAGGSYEQYF.

This rearrangement joins TRBV18 to TRBJ1-2; TRBD1 matches at 8 bases. CDR3 length: 14 residues. V dropped 2 bases and J dropped 8; count of bases not matched to a gene: 7. Germline V lookup: CDR1 KGHSH, CDR2 LQKENI. CDR3 bases: TGTGCCAGCTCACCAGCAACAGGGGGGAAAGGCTACACCTTC. Protein: CASSPATGGKGYTF. Variable domain in full (rest from reference TRBV18 and TRBJ1-2): NAGVMQNPRHLVRRRGQEARLRCSPMKGHSHVYWYRQLPEEGLKFMVYLQKENIIDESGMPKERFSAEFPKEGPSILRIQQVVRGDSAAYFCASSPATGGKGYTFGSGTRLTVV.

The chain couples TRBV5-1 to TRBJ1-2; maybe TRBD1 (6 bases). CDR3 length: 14 residues. Looked up from germline, CDR1 is SGHRS and CDR2 is YFSETQ. Trimming stripped 0 bases from V and 5 bases from J, with 11 bases between. DNA for the CDR3: TGCGCCAGCAGCTTGGCCGAGACAGGTTATGGCTACACCTTC. Its translation is CASSLAETGYGYTF.

The CDR3 sequence is CAWSVKGAYEQYF. CDR3 sequence (DNA): TGTGCCTGGAGTGTGAAGGGAGCCTACGAGCAGTACTTC. This chain links TRBV30 with TRBJ2-7; tentative D call: TRBD2 (5 bases). V was pared by 0 bases and J by 2 bases, with 8 bases between. Germline V CDR1 and CDR2: GTSNPN, SVGIG (reference sequence). The CDR3 consists of 13 residues. The full variable domain, rest sourced from reference TRBV30 and TRBJ2-7, is SQTIHQWPATLVQPVGSPLSLECTVEGTSNPNLYWYRQAAGRGLQLLFYSVGIGQISSEVPQNLSASRPQDRQFILSSKKLLLSDSGFYLCAWSVKGAYEQYFGPGTRLTVT.

The genes are TRBV7-3 and TRBJ1-2, with a possible D match to TRBD1 (5 bases). Germline V gene sequence: CDR1 SGHTA, CDR2 FQGTGA. The CDR3 consists of 13 residues. Between the trimmed V and J ends, which lost 8 bases and 8 bases, there was a span of 18 bases. CDR3: CASRRSGGRGYTF. As DNA, the CDR3 is TGTGCCAGCCGCCGATCGGGGGGAAGGGGCTACACCTTC.

This chain uses TRBV11-2 with TRBJ2-3; TRBD2 matches at 9 bases. CDR1 and CDR2 from the germline V gene are SGHAT and FQNNGV. There are 18 residues in the CDR3. V gave up 4 bases and J gave up 3 bases; unmatched junction bases: 14. The CDR3 DNA reads TGTGCCAGCAGCTCCGGGTTGGCGGGAGGGCCTGGAACAGATACGCAGTATTTT. Protein sequence: CASSSGLAGGPGTDTQYF.

The V and J genes are TRBV6-1 and TRBJ2-1, with a weak D call TRBD1 (5 bases). The CDR3 has 14 amino acids. V was shortened by 7 bases and J by 3 bases, with 13 bases between the two germline ends. CDR1 is MNHNS and CDR2 is SASEGT in the germline V gene. Written as DNA, the CDR3 is TGTGCCAGCAATCCTCAAGGGGTCTACAATGAGCAGTTCTTC. Amino acids: CASNPQGVYNEQFF.

V gene TRBV27 combines with J gene TRBJ2-6; D may be TRBD2 (5 bases). The V and J ends lost 2 bases and 2 bases respectively, with 7 bases between them. Per germline, CDR1 MNHEY and CDR2 SMNVEV (reference sequence). This CDR3 has 15 residues. CDR3 coding DNA: TGTGCCAGCAGTTTAGCACTAGCTGGGGCCAACGTCCTGACTTTC. This encodes CASSLALAGANVLTF.